Presented here are 7 T cell receptor beta chains from one specimen sequenced in a study of cytomegalovirus exposure and HLA in healthy donors. PCR employed 60 Vbeta and 13 Jbeta primers. Using immunoSEQ multiplex PCR, the repertoire was profiled, and TCRdb retains in-frame clones only, with some absent. The top ten clones hold less than 4% of a sample with about 120,000 clones, around three quarters of them seen once. The sample consisted of PBMCs. Source of these receptors: a woman aged 30 to 39 in good health and CMV-seropositive.

V gene TRBV30 combines with J gene TRBJ1-6; D remains ambiguous. There are 14 residues in the CDR3. V was cut by 1 base and J by 8 bases, with 12 bases left in between. Germline loops: CDR1 GTSNPN, CDR2 SVGIG (reference sequence). The CDR3, as DNA: TGTGCCTGGAGTGGTAGGGAGGGCTATTCACCCCTCCACTTT. Translated, it gives CAWSGREGYSPLHF.

The chain carries TRBV7-9 and TRBJ1-1; TRBD1 might be the D (6 bases). Germline V gene data show CDR1 as SEHNR and CDR2 as FQNEAQ (reference sequence). Trimming stripped 5 bases from V and 5 bases from J, with 18 bases between. This CDR3 region has 15 residues. This CDR3 reads CASSPMGAGATEAFF. CDR3 coding DNA: TGTGCCAGCAGCCCAATGGGGGCAGGGGCTACTGAAGCTTTCTTT.

This chain links TRBV18 with TRBJ1-6, with TRBD1 as a possible D gene (5 bases). Germline CDR1 is KGHSH and CDR2 is LQKENI. V was pared by 2 bases and J by 3 bases, with 8 bases between. There are 15 residues in the CDR3. The CDR3: CASSPAGGYNSPLHF. The CDR3 DNA reads as TGTGCCAGCTCACCAGCGGGGGGCTATAATTCACCCCTCCACTTT.

The chain links TRBV9 to TRBJ2-4; D is unclear. V was trimmed by 0 bases and J by 4 bases, leaving 11 bases between them. This CDR3 is 15 amino acids long. Per the germline V gene, CDR1 is SGDLS and CDR2 is YYNGEE. The CDR3 region is CASSVDPGTKNIQYF. The CDR3 nucleotides read TGTGCCAGCAGCGTAGACCCAGGAACAAAAAACATTCAGTACTTC.

The chain uses TRBV5-4 and TRBJ2-7; the match to TRBD1 covers 7 bases. Germline V gene data show CDR1 as SGHNT and CDR2 as YYREEE (reference sequence). This CDR3 has 14 residues. V gave up 3 bases and J gave up 0 bases; unmatched junction bases: 3. CDR3 coding DNA: TGTGCCAGCAGCTCCGGGACAGACTCCTACGAGCAGTACTTC. Amino acids: CASSSGTDSYEQYF.

The CDR3 here is CASSLTRENEQFF. DNA of the CDR3: TGTGCCAGCAGCTTAACGCGTGAGAATGAGCAGTTCTTC. The chain has TRBV7-3 and TRBJ2-1; D is ambiguous. V gave up 0 bases and J gave up 7 bases, with 7 bases separating them. The CDR3 length is 13 residues. Germline V lookup: CDR1 SGHTA, CDR2 FQGTGA.

The chain employs TRBV11-1 and TRBJ2-7; D call uncertain. Germline assignment: CDR1 SGHAT and CDR2 FQDESV (reference sequence). The CDR3 consists of 13 residues. The V end was cut by 5 bases, the J end by 3 bases, with 11 bases between. The CDR3 spells CASSPRRVYEQYF. In DNA, the CDR3 is TGTGCCAGCAGCCCTAGACGGGTCTACGAGCAGTACTTC. Based on the CDR3 plus reference TRBV11-1 and TRBJ2-7, the full variable domain is EAEVAQSPRYKITEKSQAVAFWCDPISGHATLYWYRQILGQGPELLVQFQDESVVDDSQLPKDRFSAERLKGVDSTLKIQPAELGDSAMYLCASSPRRVYEQYFGPGTRLTVT.